Listed below are T cell receptor beta chains from one sample, sequenced in a study of blood T cells in healthy people across ages. TCRdb fed the 5' RACE reads into MiXCR, producing one record per CDR3 protein. Here the sample spans 450,000 to 700,000 distinct CDR3 sequences, 25% to 30% being singletons. The source material was blood. All receptors come from a woman aged 70-85 years in good health. Both conserved end residues are part of each CDR3. Each record gives: J gene, V gene, clone size, D gene, CDR3 protein, CDR3 DNA. D genes are given only for firm matches. Clone size is stated in some rows and not others, as once, few, many or a class when expanded.

j_gene: TRBJ2-1; v_gene: TRBV29-1; abundance: few; d_gene: -; CDR3aa: CSVVLNEQFF; CDR3nt: TGCAGCGTTGTTTTAAATGAGCAGTTCTTC
j_gene: TRBJ2-5; v_gene: TRBV12-3/TRBV12-4; abundance: few; d_gene: -; CDR3aa: CASSSRRIWQETQYF; CDR3nt: TGTGCCAGCAGTTCCCGCAGGATTTGGCAAGAGACCCAGTACTTC
j_gene: TRBJ2-1; v_gene: TRBV7-2; abundance: few; d_gene: TRBD2; CDR3aa: CASSLKTSEVDEQFF; CDR3nt: TGTGCCAGCAGCCTTAAGACTAGCGAGGTTGATGAGCAGTTCTTC
j_gene: TRBJ1-4; v_gene: TRBV29-1; abundance: -; d_gene: -; CDR3aa: CSVVGEVEKLFF; CDR3nt: TGCAGCGTTGTCGGGGAGGTGGAAAAACTGTTTTTT
j_gene: TRBJ2-5; v_gene: TRBV20-1; abundance: few; d_gene: -; CDR3aa: CSARDILQETQYF; CDR3nt: TGCAGTGCTAGGGACATCTTACAAGAGACCCAGTACTTC
j_gene: TRBJ2-5; v_gene: TRBV5-1; abundance: -; d_gene: -; CDR3aa: CASRPGLQVGVQYF; CDR3nt: TGCGCCAGCAGACCGGGACTCCAAGTAGGGGTCCAGTACTTC
j_gene: TRBJ2-5; v_gene: TRBV5-1; abundance: many; d_gene: TRBD1; CDR3aa: CASSSGTGHETQYF; CDR3nt: TGCGCCAGCAGCTCCGGGACAGGGCATGAGACCCAGTACTTC
j_gene: TRBJ2-2; v_gene: TRBV5-1; abundance: once; d_gene: -; CDR3aa: CASSLAPGPNTGELFF; CDR3nt: TGCGCCAGCAGCTTGGCCCCGGGTCCCAACACCGGGGAGCTGTTTTTT
j_gene: TRBJ1-1; v_gene: TRBV5-1; abundance: -; d_gene: TRBD1; CDR3aa: CASRPGQGPEAFF; CDR3nt: TGCGCCAGCAGACCCGGACAGGGACCTGAAGCTTTCTTT
j_gene: TRBJ2-3; v_gene: TRBV12-3/TRBV12-4; abundance: -; d_gene: TRBD2; CDR3aa: CASSSGLAGGIADTQYF; CDR3nt: TGTGCCAGCAGTTCGGGACTAGCGGGGGGGATCGCAGATACGCAGTATTTT
j_gene: TRBJ1-6; v_gene: TRBV27; abundance: -; d_gene: -; CDR3aa: CASSPTRNSPLHF; CDR3nt: TGTGCCAGCAGTCCGACCAGGAATTCACCCCTCCACTTT
j_gene: TRBJ2-3; v_gene: TRBV7-7; abundance: once; d_gene: TRBD2; CDR3aa: CASSVGLAGAGTQYF; CDR3nt: TGTGCCAGCAGCGTCGGACTAGCGGGAGCGGGTACGCAGTATTTT
j_gene: TRBJ1-2; v_gene: TRBV4-3; abundance: few; d_gene: -; CDR3aa: CASSQNTLNYGYTF; CDR3nt: TGCGCCAGCAGCCAAAACACTCTAAACTATGGCTACACCTTC
j_gene: TRBJ2-7; v_gene: TRBV6-1; abundance: few; d_gene: -; CDR3aa: CASSLSKSGTRSYEQYF; CDR3nt: TGTGCCAGCAGCCTATCGAAGTCTGGGACACGGAGTTACGAGCAGTACTTC
j_gene: TRBJ2-5; v_gene: TRBV20-1; abundance: few; d_gene: TRBD1; CDR3aa: CSANRGEETQYF; CDR3nt: TGCAGTGCCAACAGGGGGGAAGAGACCCAGTACTTC
j_gene: TRBJ2-3; v_gene: TRBV5-6; abundance: -; d_gene: -; CDR3aa: CASSRWTANTDTQYF; CDR3nt: TGTGCCAGCAGCCGATGGACAGCGAACACAGATACGCAGTATTTT
j_gene: TRBJ2-3; v_gene: TRBV7-3; abundance: -; d_gene: TRBD2; CDR3aa: CASSFSGGSDTQYF; CDR3nt: TGTGCCAGCAGCTTCAGCGGGGGAAGTGATACGCAGTATTTT
j_gene: TRBJ2-5; v_gene: TRBV29-1; abundance: few; d_gene: -; CDR3aa: CSVVDTGTQETQYF; CDR3nt: TGCAGCGTTGTAGATACAGGGACCCAAGAGACCCAGTACTTC